The 21 T cell receptor beta chains given below trace back to one sample, sequenced in a study of identical twins. Each CDR3 protein is one row after TCRdb ran MiXCR on the 5' RACE reads. The profile shows fewer than 250,000 distinct CDR3 sequences, roughly 7.5% of them singletons. This same sample was also part of a study on yellow fever vaccine responses in identical twins.

The sample comprised CD8+ T cells sorted from blood. These receptors came from a woman aged 18-35 years in good health.

This clonotype was seen a handful of times. V is TRBV9 and J is TRBJ1-3; D gene ambiguous. This CDR3 comprises 14 residues. CDR1 and CDR2 (germline): SGDLS, YYNGEE. The V end lost 3 bases, the J end lost 3 bases, and 10 bases lay between the germline ends. The DNA for the CDR3 is TGTGCCAGCAGCGGAACAGAGAGTGGAAACACCATATATTTT. It codes for CASSGTESGNTIYF.

This clonotype came up many times. The rearrangement uses TRBV10-2 and TRBJ2-3; D unclear. Trimming removed 2 bases from V and 4 bases from J, with 13 bases in between. CDR1 and CDR2 from the germline V gene are WSHSY and SAAADI. The CDR3 is 15 residues long. This CDR3 reads CASSEPTVVADTQYF. For the CDR3, the DNA is TGCGCCAGCAGTGAGCCCACAGTTGTGGCAGATACGCAGTATTTT.

This clonotype came up a few times. V is TRBV29-1 and J is TRBJ2-1; perhaps D is TRBD1 or TRBD2 (5 bases each). The CDR3 runs 17 residues. Trimming removed 2 bases at V and 0 bases at J, with 17 bases between. From germline, CDR1 is SQVTM and CDR2 ANQGSEA. CDR3 nucleotide sequence: TGCAGCGTTGAACCCGAGGGGCTATCCGGCTCCTACAATGAGCAGTTCTTC. Its translation is CSVEPEGLSGSYNEQFF.

This clonotype was found many times. The rearrangement joins TRBV12-3 or TRBV12-4 to TRBJ2-3; D is perhaps TRBD1 or TRBD2 (5 bases each). V shed 3 bases and J shed 4 bases, with 11 bases lying between them. This CDR3 has 14 amino acids. In nucleotides, the CDR3 is TGTGCCAGCAGTTTTGTAGGGGACCCAGATACGCAGTATTTT. It specifies CASSFVGDPDTQYF.

The rearrangement links TRBV9 to TRBJ2-2; D unclear. Germline CDR1 is SGDLS and CDR2 is YYNGEE. V was clipped by 4 bases and J by 3 bases, with 16 bases between them. This CDR3 contains 16 residues. The CDR3 region is CASSPVVLPDTGELFF. CDR3 DNA sequence: TGTGCCAGCAGCCCCGTGGTTTTGCCCGACACCGGGGAGCTGTTTTTT.

This clonotype was counted between two and nine times. The DNA of the CDR3 is TGTGCCAGCAGTACGACAGGGACTCCGACCTACGAGCAGTACTTC. Translated: CASSTTGTPTYEQYF. The chain combines TRBV27 with TRBJ2-7; a weak D match, TRBD1 (7 bases). CDR3 length: 15 residues. CDR1 MNHEY and CDR2 SMNVEV come from the germline V gene (reference sequence). V dropped 5 bases and J dropped 2 bases, with 16 bases sitting between them.

This clonotype was recorded at least ten times. The chain employs TRBV12-3 or TRBV12-4 and TRBJ2-1; D possibly corresponds to TRBD1 (5 bases). This CDR3 region has 12 residues. With 5 bases removed from V and 6 bases from J, the gap between germline ends came to 8 bases. The CDR3 sequence: CASSLDSNEQFF. Here the CDR3 DNA reads TGTGCCAGCAGTCTTGACAGCAATGAGCAGTTCTTC.

The chain recombines TRBV5-5 with TRBJ2-3, with TRBD2 matching over 11 bases. The CDR3 totals 18 residues. Germline trimming cut 2 bases from V and 1 base from J; bases unmatched to any gene: 9. Germline values: CDR1 SGHKS, CDR2 YYEKEE (reference sequence). The CDR3 DNA reads as TGTGCCAGCAGCTTATACGGCGGACTAGCGGGTGGCACAGATACGCAGTATTTT. Its protein is CASSLYGGLAGGTDTQYF.

This clonotype was counted ten times or more. The chain links TRBV7-4 to TRBJ1-2; a possible D gene is TRBD1 (5 bases). Between the trimmed V and J ends, which lost 1 base and 2 bases, there was a span of 14 bases. Germline V gives CDR1 SGHVT, CDR2 SQSDAQ. CDR3 length: 16 residues. As DNA, the CDR3 is TGTGCCAGCAGCTTAGTTCCTCGGGGGACCAACTATGGCTACACCTTC. As protein: CASSLVPRGTNYGYTF.

The rearrangement links TRBV27 to TRBJ2-3, with TRBD1 matching over 8 bases. The CDR3 runs 16 residues. V shed 6 bases and J 4 bases; nucleotides not matched to a gene: 12. Germline lookup yields CDR1 MNHEY and CDR2 SMNVEV (reference sequence). The CDR3 sequence: CASSFTGSGGSDTQYF. The CDR3 nucleotides are TGTGCCAGCAGCTTTACTGGGTCAGGGGGCTCAGATACGCAGTATTTT.

This clonotype was found a few times. The chain combines TRBV4-2 with TRBJ2-1; 8 nucleotides match TRBD2. Germline V lookup: CDR1 LGHNA, CDR2 YNFKEQ. Losses at the gene ends were 4 bases for V and 4 bases for J; bases not matched to a gene: 18. This CDR3 region has 19 residues. CDR3 coding DNA: TGTGCCAGCAGCCCCCAGGGTCTAGCGGGCTATCCCCCTTACAATGAGCAGTTCTTC. Protein product: CASSPQGLAGYPPYNEQFF.

Many counts were recorded for this clonotype. The genes are TRBV5-1 and TRBJ2-2; weak D call: TRBD1 (5 bases). The V end was cut by 6 bases, the J end by 8 bases, with 20 bases between. Germline CDR1 is SGHRS and CDR2 is YFSETQ. CDR3 length: 15 residues. The CDR3 region has the DNA TGCGCCAGCAATCTAAGCAGGGTAACACCGGGGGAGCTGTTTTTT. It is translated as CASNLSRVTPGELFF.

The sample holds many counts of this clonotype. The gene calls are TRBV12-3 or TRBV12-4 and TRBJ2-7; TRBD2 matches 8 bases. Trimming at V came to 6 bases and at J to 11 bases, leaving 12 bases not matched to a gene. The CDR3 is 13 amino acids. The CDR3 sequence: CASSMTSDLAEYF. In DNA form, the CDR3 reads TGTGCCAGCAGCATGACTAGCGACCTCGCGGAGTACTTC.

This clonotype was recorded many times. V is TRBV3-1 and J is TRBJ1-1, with 8 bases matching TRBD1. This CDR3 spans 13 amino acids. The V gene end was trimmed by 4 bases and the J gene end by 5 bases; junction bases not matched to a gene: 3. Germline-derived CDR1 and CDR2 are LGHDT and YNNKEL (reference sequence). The DNA of the CDR3 is TGTGCCAGCAGCCCCCGACAGGGGACTGAAGCTTTCTTT. Translating gives CASSPRQGTEAFF.

This clonotype has more than one count but fewer than ten. V and J are TRBV5-5 and TRBJ2-7; 10 bases align to TRBD1. CDR3 length equals 15 residues. Germline CDR1 reads SGHKS; CDR2 reads YYEKEE (reference sequence). The junction had 13 bases not matched to a gene; V was cut back by 4 bases and J by 9 bases. The CDR3 loop reads CASSLPDSGQGWQYV. Here the CDR3 DNA reads TGTGCCAGCAGCCTCCCGGATTCGGGACAGGGGTGGCAGTACGTC.

This clonotype was counted only a few times. The chain joins TRBV20-1 to TRBJ1-1, with a tentative D call TRBD1 (5 bases). The CDR3 is 14 residues long. V lost 2 bases, J lost 0 bases, and 10 bases lay in between. Germline loops: CDR1 DFQATT, CDR2 SNEGSKA (reference sequence). CDR3 sequence (DNA): TGCAGTGCTAGATTGGGGGATTTGAACACTGAAGCTTTCTTT. Its protein is CSARLGDLNTEAFF.

This clonotype was seen more than once but under ten times. This rearrangement joins TRBV6-6 to TRBJ1-5; D is ambiguous. Trimming cost V 8 bases and J 7 bases, with 15 bases left between them. CDR3 length: 13 residues. From germline, CDR1 is MNHNY and CDR2 SVGAGI (reference sequence). In DNA, the CDR3 is TGTGCCAGCTCTAGAAAGGGAGAACAGCCCCAGCATTTT. Translating it yields CASSRKGEQPQHF.

This clonotype was counted only a few times. The chain combines TRBV5-1 with TRBJ2-3, with a tentative D call TRBD2 (5 bases). The V gene lost 1 base and the J gene lost 1 base, with 13 bases spanning the gap. The CDR3 has 16 amino acids. CDR1 is SGHRS and CDR2 is YFSETQ in the germline V gene. The chain's CDR3 is CASSLYGRGGTDTQYF. DNA for the CDR3: TGCGCCAGCAGCTTGTATGGTCGGGGTGGCACAGATACGCAGTATTTT.

The CDR3 loop reads CASSHILATEQYF. The CDR3 DNA reads TGTGCCAGCAGCCACATACTAGCGACTGAGCAGTACTTC. The chain joins TRBV14 to TRBJ2-7; 7 bases match TRBD2. CDR3 length: 13 amino acids. The trim removed 3 bases at V and 7 bases at J, leaving 6 bases unmatched. Germline values: CDR1 SGHDN, CDR2 FVKESK. Drawing the rest from reference TRBV14 and TRBJ2-7, the complete variable domain is EAGVTQFPSHSVIEKGQTVTLRCDPISGHDNLYWYRRVMGKEIKFLLHFVKESKQDESGMPNNRFLAERTGGTYSTLKVQPAELEDSGVYFCASSHILATEQYFGPGTRLTVT.

This clonotype was detected ten times or more. As DNA, the CDR3 is TGTGCCAGCAGTTACCCGGGACTAGCGGAAACCCTAACCTACTACGAGCAGTACTTC. As protein: CASSYPGLAETLTYYEQYF. V and J are TRBV6-2 or TRBV6-3 and TRBJ2-7; 11 nucleotides match TRBD2. This CDR3 region has 19 residues. J lost 3 bases, V lost 2 bases, and 15 bases had no gene match. In germline, CDR1 is MNHEY, CDR2 SVGEGT.

Many counts were recorded for this clonotype. This chain links TRBV4-1 with TRBJ2-3; D ambiguous. This CDR3 comprises 16 residues. V was pared by 1 base and J by 0 bases, with 11 bases between. The germline V gene has CDR1 MGHRA and CDR2 YSYEKL. CDR3 sequence reads: CASSQVALPSTDTQYF. For the CDR3, the DNA is TGCGCCAGCAGCCAAGTGGCGCTACCTAGCACAGATACGCAGTATTTT.